This T cell receptor (beta chain) was identified in a study of shared clonotypes between healthy human individuals. Caucasian adults residing in Nashville, Tennessee made up all the donors. Germline CDR1 is SGHAT and CDR2 is FQNNGV. V was pared by 3 bases and J by 2 bases, with 16 bases between. This CDR3 contains 16 residues. This table comes from immunoSEQ multiplex PCR, and its TCRdb copy is limited to in-frame clones, with some not included. The sample yields 500,000 to 550,000 clones, 90% to 96% seen once. Input material: naive CD4+ T cells sorted from blood. Subset defined: CD45RA+ positively selected. The rearrangement joins TRBV11-2 to TRBJ1-1; D is possibly TRBD1 (5 bases). The clonotype comes from a woman aged 25 to 39 in good health. The CDR3 spells CASSFFLSGTNTEAFF. Here the CDR3 DNA reads TGTGCCAGCAGCTTTTTTCTCTCGGGGACTAACACTGAAGCTTTCTTT.